The subject of this entry is one TCR beta chain. This CDR3 is also generated by other DNA sequences in the sample. The data stem from a study of shared clonotypes between healthy human individuals. Turning to the study itself: Participating donors consisted of two women and a few men aged 18 to 49.

Trimming stripped 1 base from V and 5 bases from J, with 8 bases between. Germline lookup yields CDR1 SGHNT and CDR2 YENEEA. CDR3 length: 13 residues. The donors, all of them Caucasian adults, lived in Nashville, Tennessee. Execution of the assay was at deep level. This table comes from immunoSEQ multiplex PCR, and its TCRdb copy is limited to in-frame clones, with some not included. The data hold about a million clones, with 70% to 85% observed a single time. Sample: memory CD4+ T cells sorted from blood. As to subset: CD45RA-negative fraction. This receptor was obtained from a man younger than 30 in good health. The rearrangement links TRBV11-3 to TRBJ2-5; no firm D call. The CDR3 protein is CASSLGLAETQYF. The CDR3 region has the DNA TGTGCCAGCAGCTTAGGACTTGCGGAGACCCAGTACTTC. The entire variable domain, with the rest obtained from reference TRBV11-3 and TRBJ2-5, is as follows: EAGVVQSPRYKIIEKKQPVAFWCNPISGHNTLYWYLQNLGQGPELLIRYENEEAVDDSQLPKDRFSAERLKGVDSTLKIQPAELGDSAVYLCASSLGLAETQYFGPGTRLLVL.